These 6 T cell receptor beta chains were all obtained from the same sample, sequenced in a study of T cells expressing NK-cell markers. TCRdb re-called the 5' RACE reads and gives one entry per CDR3 protein, without DNA. The ten most abundant clones cover less than 7.5% of a sample with 400,000 to 450,000 distinct CDR3 sequences. Sequenced input: blood T cells: a sorted CD56 or NKG2C T cell subset, CD4+ or CD8+ T cells, or bulk PBMC T cells (not recorded which). The receptors come from a woman aged 18-70 years in good health.

This chain uses TRBV20-1 with TRBJ2-4; the TCRdb call, TRBD1, lacks DNA for checking. Germline V gene data show CDR1 as DFQATT and CDR2 as SNEGSKA (reference sequence). This CDR3 spans 13 amino acids. The CDR3 region is CSATGTAKNIQYF.

The V call is TRBV12-3 or TRBV12-4, the J call TRBJ1-5. The CDR3 is made up of 12 amino acids. CDR3 protein: CASSLDSQPQHF.

The chain is built from TRBV19 and TRBJ2-1; TCRdb's D call, TRBD1, is unchecked because there is no DNA. The CDR3 sequence is 15 residues long. CDR1 and CDR2 from the germline V gene are LNHDA and SQIVND (reference sequence). The CDR3 is CASSIGTGLYNEQFF.

J is TRBJ1-3 and V is TRBV18. This CDR3 spans 15 amino acids. CDR1 and CDR2 from the germline V gene are KGHSH and LQKENI. Here the CDR3 reads CASSRGLSLDATIYF.

The genes are TRBV7-2 and TRBJ2-1; the D call from TCRdb, TRBD2, cannot be confirmed without DNA. Germline V lookup: CDR1 SGHTA, CDR2 FQGNSA. This CDR3 spans 14 amino acids. The CDR3 sequence: CASSLRGGRSEQFF.

The chain combines TRBV20-1 with TRBJ1-2. This CDR3 has 12 residues. Germline V gene lookup returns CDR1 DFQATT and CDR2 SNEGSKA (reference sequence). This CDR3 is CSARDEPPWDTF.